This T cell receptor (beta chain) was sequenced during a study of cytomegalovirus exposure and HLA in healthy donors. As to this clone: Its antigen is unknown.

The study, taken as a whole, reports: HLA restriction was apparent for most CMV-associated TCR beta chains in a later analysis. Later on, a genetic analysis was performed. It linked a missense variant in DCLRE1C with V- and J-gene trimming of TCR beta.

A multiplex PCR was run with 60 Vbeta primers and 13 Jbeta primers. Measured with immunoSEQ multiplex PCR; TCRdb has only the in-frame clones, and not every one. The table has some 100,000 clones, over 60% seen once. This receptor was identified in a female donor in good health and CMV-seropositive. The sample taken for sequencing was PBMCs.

In DNA, the CDR3 is TGTGCCAGTAGCCGCACAGGAAACACCATATATTTT. Translation gives CASSRTGNTIYF. The chain has TRBV19 and TRBJ1-3; no firm D call. The CDR3 consists of 12 residues. Per germline, CDR1 LNHDA and CDR2 SQIVND (reference sequence). Trimming cost V 6 bases and J 4 bases, with 7 bases left between them.